A single sample gave rise to the 29 T cell receptor beta chains below, sequenced in a study of cytomegalovirus exposure and HLA in healthy donors. PCR was performed using 60 Vbeta and 13 Jbeta primers. Clones were read by immunoSEQ multiplex PCR, and TCRdb kept only the in-frame ones, dropping some. The table includes about 160,000 clones, 80% detected once. Sequences were obtained from PBMCs. Every receptor here comes from a man younger than 45 in good health and CMV-seronegative.

The gene calls are TRBV15 and TRBJ1-4; 7 positions agree with TRBD1. CDR1 is LNHNV, CDR2 YYDKDF, per germline (reference sequence). The CDR3 is made up of 16 amino acids. V lost 0 bases, J lost 5 bases, and 6 bases stayed unmatched. The CDR3 DNA is TGTGCCACCAGCAGAGATCGGGACAGACCAAATGAAAAACTGTTTTTT. Protein sequence: CATSRDRDRPNEKLFF.

V gene TRBV7-3 combines with J gene TRBJ2-3; D might be TRBD1 (5 bases). Germline loops: CDR1 SGHTA, CDR2 FQGTGA. The CDR3 spans 14 residues. V dropped 3 bases and J dropped 6 bases, with 13 bases sitting between them. In DNA form, the CDR3 reads TGTGCCAGCAGCTTTTCCCAGGGATCCGATACGCAGTATTTT. Its protein is CASSFSQGSDTQYF.

This rearrangement joins TRBV7-8 to TRBJ2-3, with D possibly TRBD1 on 5 matching bases. Trimming pared 5 bases from V and 0 bases from J, leaving 9 bases between. Germline assignment: CDR1 SGHVS and CDR2 FQNEAQ. The CDR3 spans 14 residues. In DNA, the CDR3 is TGTGCCAGCAGCCTCGGACACAGCACAGATACGCAGTATTTT. Translation: CASSLGHSTDTQYF.

V and J are TRBV5-1 and TRBJ1-2; D remains ambiguous. Germline-derived CDR1 and CDR2 are SGHRS and YFSETQ. V lost 0 bases, J lost 8 bases, and 11 bases lay in between. The CDR3 covers 13 residues. CDR3 nucleotide sequence: TGCGCCAGCAGCTTGGGGCTGGAGAGGGGCTACACCTTC. Its protein is CASSLGLERGYTF.

Written as DNA, the CDR3 is TGTGCCTGGAGTGTAGACAGGCGCGTTTCGGGCACTGAAGCTTTCTTT. Protein product: CAWSVDRRVSGTEAFF. The chain couples TRBV30 to TRBJ1-1, with D perhaps TRBD1 (6 bases). This CDR3 has 16 residues. With 0 bases removed from V and 4 bases from J, the gap between germline ends came to 18 bases. The V gene's germline CDR1 is GTSNPN and CDR2 SVGIG (reference sequence).

V gene TRBV28 combines with J gene TRBJ1-1; TRBD1 might be the D (5 bases). Germline CDR1 reads MDHEN; CDR2 reads SYDVKM. Between the trimmed V and J ends, which lost 4 bases and 5 bases, there was a span of 11 bases. This CDR3 has 13 amino acids. Written as DNA, the CDR3 is TGTGCCAGCAGTTGGGGGGTTGGGACTGAAGCTTTCTTT. It codes for CASSWGVGTEAFF.

The rearrangement links TRBV5-1 to TRBJ2-3; D may be TRBD2 (7 bases). From germline, CDR1 is SGHRS and CDR2 YFSETQ. The V gene lost 0 bases and the J gene lost 5 bases, with 13 bases spanning the gap. The CDR3 runs to 15 residues. The CDR3, as DNA: TGCGCCAGCAGCTTGGACGGAGGGGGGGGAGATACGCAGTATTTT. This codes for CASSLDGGGGDTQYF.

J is TRBJ1-1 and V is TRBV9; maybe TRBD1 (6 bases). Germline V gene sequence: CDR1 SGDLS, CDR2 YYNGEE. This CDR3 region has 14 residues. V lost 3 bases, J lost 4 bases, and 13 bases lay in between. DNA for the CDR3: TGTGCCAGCAGCGCCCCTACAGGGATCACTGAAGCTTTCTTT. This sequence encodes CASSAPTGITEAFF.

This clone occurred once. The rearrangement joins TRBV4-2 to TRBJ1-2; D perhaps matches TRBD1 (6 bases). This CDR3 is built from 14 residues. The V gene lost 0 bases and the J gene lost 4 bases, with 9 bases spanning the gap. Germline assignment: CDR1 LGHNA and CDR2 YNFKEQ. CDR3 protein: CASSQEQGPYGYTF. In DNA, the CDR3 is TGTGCCAGCAGCCAAGAACAGGGTCCCTATGGCTACACCTTC.

V gene TRBV19 combines with J gene TRBJ1-1, with 7 nucleotides matching TRBD1. There are 13 residues in the CDR3. Germline-derived CDR1 and CDR2 are LNHDA and SQIVND (reference sequence). After removal of 4 bases from V and 8 bases from J, the junction contained 7 bases not matched to a gene. CDR3 DNA sequence: TGTGCCAGTAGTAAGGACAGGTTCTCGGAAGCTTTCTTT. Translated, it gives CASSKDRFSEAFF.

The chain is built from TRBV6-6 and TRBJ1-1; D is possibly TRBD1 (6 bases). Germline CDR1 MNHNY, CDR2 SVGAGI (reference sequence). V was clipped by 4 bases and J by 1 base, with 10 bases between them. CDR3 length equals 14 residues. CDR3 sequence reads: CASSFQGSNTEAFF. In DNA form, the CDR3 reads TGTGCCAGCAGTTTTCAGGGGTCGAACACTGAAGCTTTCTTT.

CDR3 amino acids: CASSRGDRVGFGYTF. In nucleotides, the CDR3 is TGTGCCAGCAGCCGTGGGGACAGGGTAGGATTCGGCTACACCTTC. The chain is built from TRBV5-4 and TRBJ1-2; 9 bases align to TRBD1. The germline V gene encodes CDR1 SGHNT and CDR2 YYREEE (reference sequence). The trim removed 4 bases at V and 8 bases at J, leaving 12 bases unmatched. CDR3 length: 15 residues.

The chain uses TRBV28 and TRBJ2-3; D remains unclear. V lost 4 bases to trimming and J lost 14 bases, with 10 bases between them. There are 10 residues in the CDR3. Germline V lookup: CDR1 MDHEN, CDR2 SYDVKM. This CDR3 reads CASSSLRVYF. The CDR3 DNA reads as TGTGCCAGCAGTTCCTTACGGGTGTATTTT.

This clone turned up a few times. The chain recombines TRBV5-6 with TRBJ2-7, with 8 bases aligning to TRBD1. V lost 3 bases to trimming and J lost 5 bases; unmatched junction nucleotides: 4. The germline V gene encodes CDR1 SGHDT and CDR2 YYEEEE. The CDR3 contains 13 residues. The CDR3 sequence: CASSYGQGNEQYF. The CDR3 DNA reads as TGTGCCAGCAGCTATGGACAGGGAAACGAGCAGTACTTC. Together with reference TRBV5-6 and TRBJ2-7, the CDR3 gives the full variable domain: DAGVTQSPTHLIKTRGQQVTLRCSPKSGHDTVSWYQQALGQGPQFIFQYYEEEERQRGNFPDRFSGHQFPNYSSELNVNALLLGDSALYLCASSYGQGNEQYFGPGTRLTVT.

In DNA, the CDR3 is TGTGCCAGCAGCTTGGGGGGGGGAGACCATGGCTACACCTTC. This sequence encodes CASSLGGGDHGYTF. The genes are TRBV7-9 and TRBJ1-2; possible D gene TRBD1, 5 bases. The CDR3 runs 14 residues. Germline values: CDR1 SEHNR, CDR2 FQNEAQ (reference sequence). Trimming removed 3 bases from V and 6 bases from J, with 14 bases in between.

This rearrangement joins TRBV4-3 to TRBJ1-4; 7 bases match TRBD1. V gave up 3 bases and J gave up 3 bases; unmatched junction bases: 16. Per germline, CDR1 LGHNA and CDR2 YSLEER. The CDR3 loop spans 19 amino acids. This CDR3 reads CASSQTDSGQWTPNEKLFF. The CDR3 DNA reads TGCGCCAGCAGCCAGACGGACTCGGGACAGTGGACCCCTAATGAAAAACTGTTTTTT.

J is TRBJ1-2 and V is TRBV9; the D is unclear. The CDR3 is 14 residues long. Per the germline V gene, CDR1 is SGDLS and CDR2 is YYNGEE. V was clipped by 0 bases and J by 5 bases, with 11 bases between them. The chain's CDR3 is CASSVASADYGYTF. CDR3 in DNA: TGTGCCAGCAGCGTAGCATCGGCGGATTATGGCTACACCTTC.

The chain's CDR3 is CAWRRAMVGLGTSYEQYF. In DNA form, the CDR3 reads TGTGCCTGGAGGAGGGCGATGGTAGGACTAGGGACCTCCTACGAGCAGTACTTC. The V and J genes are TRBV30 and TRBJ2-7, with 7 bases matching TRBD2. The V and J ends lost 3 bases and 0 bases, in that order; junction bases with no gene match: 17. In germline, CDR1 is GTSNPN, CDR2 SVGIG (reference sequence). The CDR3 runs to 18 residues.

This chain's CDR3 is CASSPYSGTDPRAANVLTF. CDR3 nucleotides: TGTGCCAGCAGTCCTTATTCCGGGACAGATCCTCGTGCGGCCAACGTCCTGACTTTC. The gene calls are TRBV28 and TRBJ2-6; TRBD1 aligns across 7 bases. Germline V gives CDR1 MDHEN, CDR2 SYDVKM. The V and J ends lost 5 bases and 6 bases, in that order; junction bases with no gene match: 19. The CDR3 extends over 19 amino acids. The full variable domain, its missing parts supplied by reference TRBV28 and TRBJ2-6, is DVKVTQSSRYLVKRTGEKVFLECVQDMDHENMFWYRQDPGLGLRLIYFSYDVKMKEKGDIPEGYSVSREKKERFSLILESASTNQTSMYLCASSPYSGTDPRAANVLTFGAGSRLTVL.

The rearrangement joins TRBV7-8 to TRBJ1-1; possible D gene TRBD1, 6 bases. V was pared by 8 bases and J by 3 bases, with 13 bases between. The CDR3 runs to 13 residues. CDR1 is SGHVS and CDR2 is FQNEAQ in the germline V gene. The CDR3 loop is CASGSGTYTEAFF. The DNA for the CDR3 is TGTGCCAGCGGATCGGGGACATACACTGAAGCTTTCTTT.

The V and J genes are TRBV21-1 and TRBJ1-5; the D call of TRBD1 is as the table states it, not checked on the DNA. TRBV21-1 is marked as a pseudogene. The CDR3 length is 15 residues. CDR3 in DNA: TGTGCCAGCAGCAAAGCGGAAGGGCCTAGGGGGCCCCAGCATTTT. Translation gives CASSKAEGPRGPQHF.

The chain employs TRBV5-5 and TRBJ2-7; 10 nucleotides agree with TRBD1. Germline V gene sequence: CDR1 SGHKS, CDR2 YYEKEE (reference sequence). CDR3 size: 15 residues. Unmatched junction bases numbered 9, after V lost 3 bases and J lost 6 bases. CDR3 DNA: TGTGCCAGCAGCTACTCCGGGACAGGGGTTCTCGAGCAGTACTTC. It translates to CASSYSGTGVLEQYF. Drawing the rest from reference TRBV5-5 and TRBJ2-7, the complete variable domain is DAGVTQSPTHLIKTRGQQVTLRCSPISGHKSVSWYQQVLGQGPQFIFQYYEKEERGRGNFPDRFSARQFPNYSSELNVNALLLGDSALYLCASSYSGTGVLEQYFGPGTRLTVT.

The gene calls are TRBV15 and TRBJ2-1; 11 nucleotides match TRBD2. CDR1 and CDR2 from the germline V gene are LNHNV and YYDKDF (reference sequence). The CDR3 extends over 16 amino acids. J gave up 8 bases and V 1 base, and 7 bases lay outside the gene matches. The CDR3 DNA sequence: TGTGCCACCAGCAGAGGTTCACTAGCGGGAGATTATGAGCAGTTCTTC. Translating it yields CATSRGSLAGDYEQFF. Based on the CDR3 plus reference TRBV15 and TRBJ2-1, the full variable domain is DAMVIQNPRYQVTQFGKPVTLSCSQTLNHNVMYWYQQKSSQAPKLLFHYYDKDFNNEADTPDNFQSRRPNTSFCFLDIRSPGLGDTAMYLCATSRGSLAGDYEQFFGPGTRLTVL.

The chain has TRBV2 and TRBJ1-3, with D tentatively TRBD1 (6 bases). Trimming stripped 7 bases from V and 3 bases from J, with 19 bases between. This CDR3 spans 16 amino acids. Germline loops: CDR1 SNHLY, CDR2 FYNNEI. This CDR3 reads CASTLPPYRVGNTIYF. CDR3 coding DNA: TGTGCCAGCACCCTCCCCCCATACAGGGTTGGAAACACCATATATTTT. The entire variable domain, with the rest obtained from reference TRBV2 and TRBJ1-3, is as follows: EPEVTQTPSHQVTQMGQEVILRCVPISNHLYFYWYRQILGQKVEFLVSFYNNEISEKSEIFDDQFSVERPDGSNFTLKIRSTKLEDSAMYFCASTLPPYRVGNTIYFGEGSWLTVV.

The chain combines TRBV12-5 with TRBJ2-3; tentatively, D is TRBD2 (5 bases). Germline CDR1 LGHNT, CDR2 FRNRAP. With 5 bases removed from V and 2 bases from J, the gap between germline ends came to 11 bases. The CDR3 extends over 14 amino acids. The DNA of the CDR3 is TGTGCTAGTGGTCCCGGGATGTTCACAGATACGCAGTATTTT. Amino acid sequence: CASGPGMFTDTQYF. Together with reference TRBV12-5 and TRBJ2-3, the CDR3 gives the full variable domain: DARVTQTPRHKVTEMGQEVTMRCQPILGHNTVFWYRQTMMQGLELLAYFRNRAPLDDSGMPKDRFSAEMPDATLATLKIQPSEPRDSAVYFCASGPGMFTDTQYFGPGTRLTVL.

This chain connects TRBV29-1 to TRBJ1-2; the D is unclear. The CDR3 is 14 amino acids. Looked up from germline, CDR1 is SQVTM and CDR2 is ANQGSEA. Deletions cut 4 bases from V and 8 bases from J, with 20 bases between. The CDR3 protein is CSVGIPGSSGGYTF. The CDR3 nucleotides read TGCAGCGTTGGAATCCCGGGATCCTCTGGGGGCTACACCTTC.

This chain uses TRBV6-1 with TRBJ1-5; 7 bases fit TRBD1. The CDR3 has 16 residues. J lost 4 bases, V lost 3 bases, and 9 bases had no gene match. Per the germline V gene, CDR1 is MNHNS and CDR2 is SASEGT. The CDR3 nucleotides read TGTGCCAGCAGTGATCTTACGGACAGGAGTAATCAGCCCCAGCATTTT. Encoded protein: CASSDLTDRSNQPQHF.

Notes on this clone: The conserved final phenylalanine or tryptophan is absent from the CDR3, which likely points to a read error. Because the CDR3's place on the DNA is in doubt, the DNA is left out and the CDR3 is given as listed by TCRdb. The genes are TRBV12-1 and TRBJ1-1; the table gives TRBD1 as D, unverified against the DNA. TRBV12-1 is designated a pseudogene. The CDR3 comprises 14 residues, both ends counted. CDR3 amino acids: CASSFEITLTGSPL.

This chain uses TRBV5-4 with TRBJ1-1; maybe TRBD1 (6 bases). Germline V gives CDR1 SGHNT, CDR2 YYREEE (reference sequence). This CDR3 spans 14 amino acids. V lost 1 base and J 4 bases, leaving 11 bases between the germline ends. This CDR3 reads CASSLPGVFTEAFF. In DNA, the CDR3 is TGTGCCAGCAGCTTGCCAGGGGTGTTCACTGAAGCTTTCTTT.